The rows below give T cell receptor beta chains drawn from one sample of a study of T-cell memory formation after mild COVID-19. From the 5' RACE reads, TCRdb called clonotypes with MiXCR, one entry per CDR3 protein. The sample shows just over 300,000 distinct CDR3 sequences, 15% to 20% of them seen only once. The sequencing sample was made of PBMCs or a T cell subset sorted from them (not recorded which). These receptors were obtained from a man aged 18 to 30 who had mild COVID-19 (a few samples of this study predate the infection). Cell type and time point are not known. CDR3s include the opening cysteine and the closing phenylalanine or tryptophan. The D gene is left open where the match is weak. Part of the rows lack a size; the others show once, few, many or a class for expanded clones.

clone size,D gene,V gene,CDR3 length,J gene,CDR3 protein,CDR3 DNA
few,NA,TRBV4-3,14,TRBJ1-2,CASSQETSNYGYTF,TGCGCCAGCAGCCAAGAAACGAGTAACTATGGCTACACCTTC
NA,NA,TRBV20-1,13,TRBJ2-2,CSARTQTTGELFF,TGCAGTGCTAGGACGCAGACCACCGGGGAGCTGTTTTTT
NA,NA,TRBV19,13,TRBJ1-1,CASHTQGGTEAFF,TGTGCCAGTCATACCCAGGGAGGCACTGAAGCTTTCTTT
few,TRBD1,TRBV7-2,16,TRBJ2-2,CASSSGRTGVAGELFF,TGTGCCAGCAGCTCCGGAAGGACAGGGGTTGCCGGGGAGCTGTTTTTT
few,NA,TRBV18,15,TRBJ1-1,CASSPSQGSNTEAFF,TGTGCCAGCTCACCGTCTCAGGGGAGCAACACTGAAGCTTTCTTT
few,NA,TRBV5-1,13,TRBJ2-7,CASSFRDNYEQYF,TGCGCCAGCAGCTTCCGGGACAACTACGAGCAGTACTTC
few,NA,TRBV5-1,13,TRBJ1-2,CASSSGEARGYTF,TGCGCCAGCAGCTCAGGGGAAGCGCGAGGCTACACCTTC
NA,NA,TRBV12-5,14,TRBJ2-1,CASGLVLGRSEQFF,TGTGCTAGTGGTTTGGTACTGGGCCGGAGCGAGCAGTTCTTC
few,TRBD1,TRBV29-1,16,TRBJ1-1,CSVVGTGGPRNTEAFF,TGCAGCGTTGTTGGGACAGGGGGCCCGAGGAACACTGAAGCTTTCTTT
few,NA,TRBV5-5,14,TRBJ2-7,CASSWIGETYEQYF,TGTGCCAGCAGCTGGATCGGGGAAACCTACGAGCAGTACTTC
few,NA,TRBV5-1,15,TRBJ2-1,CASSLRGAEWNEQFF,TGCGCCAGCAGCCTGAGGGGTGCGGAGTGGAATGAGCAGTTCTTC
few,TRBD1,TRBV7-6,14,TRBJ2-4,CASSPSGGEDIQYF,TGTGCCAGCAGCCCCTCAGGGGGCGAGGACATTCAGTACTTC
NA,NA,TRBV6-4,13,TRBJ1-6,CASSYSGESPLHF,TGTGCCAGCAGCTATTCTGGGGAATCACCCCTCCACTTT
NA,TRBD1,TRBV7-9,18,TRBJ1-5,CASSPHGQGGGSNQPQHF,TGTGCCAGCAGCCCCCACGGACAGGGAGGGGGTAGCAATCAGCCCCAGCATTTT
NA,NA,TRBV7-2,14,TRBJ2-1,CASSETRGAGEQFF,TGTGCCAGCAGCGAGACACGGGGGGCGGGTGAGCAGTTCTTC
NA,NA,TRBV6-6,14,TRBJ1-2,CASKGPSMGYGYTF,TGTGCCAGCAAAGGTCCGTCGATGGGCTATGGCTACACCTTC
NA,NA,TRBV21-1,16,TRBJ2-7,CASSSYDRSLISEQYF,TGTGCCAGCAGCTCCTATGACAGGTCTTTGATCAGTGAGCAGTACTTC
NA,NA,TRBV5-4,11,TRBJ2-3,CATQGSDTQYF,TGTGCCACACAGGGTTCAGATACGCAGTATTTT